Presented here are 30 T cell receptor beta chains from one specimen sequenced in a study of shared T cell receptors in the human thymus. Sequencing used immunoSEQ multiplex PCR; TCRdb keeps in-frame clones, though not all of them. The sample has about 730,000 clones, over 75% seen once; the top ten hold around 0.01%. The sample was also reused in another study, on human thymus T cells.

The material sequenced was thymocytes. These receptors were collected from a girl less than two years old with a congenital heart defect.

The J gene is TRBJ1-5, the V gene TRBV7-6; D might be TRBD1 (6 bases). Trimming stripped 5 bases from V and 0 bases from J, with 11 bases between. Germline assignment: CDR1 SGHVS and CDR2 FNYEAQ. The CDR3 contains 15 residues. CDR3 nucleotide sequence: TGTGCCAGCAGCATGGACAGCTATAGCAATCAGCCCCAGCATTTT. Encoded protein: CASSMDSYSNQPQHF.

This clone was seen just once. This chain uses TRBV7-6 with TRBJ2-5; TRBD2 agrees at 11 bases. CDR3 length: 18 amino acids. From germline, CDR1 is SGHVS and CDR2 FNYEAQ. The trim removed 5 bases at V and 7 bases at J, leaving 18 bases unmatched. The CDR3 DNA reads TGTGCCAGCAGCCCAATTAGGGGGATAGCGGGGGGGTTCCGGACCCAGTACTTC. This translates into CASSPIRGIAGGFRTQYF.

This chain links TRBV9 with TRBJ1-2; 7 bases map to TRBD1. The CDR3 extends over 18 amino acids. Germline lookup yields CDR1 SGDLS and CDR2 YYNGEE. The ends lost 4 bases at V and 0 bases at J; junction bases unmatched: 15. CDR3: CASSLEPGQIEANYGYTF. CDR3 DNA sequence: TGTGCCAGCAGCCTCGAACCGGGACAGATAGAAGCTAACTATGGCTACACCTTC.

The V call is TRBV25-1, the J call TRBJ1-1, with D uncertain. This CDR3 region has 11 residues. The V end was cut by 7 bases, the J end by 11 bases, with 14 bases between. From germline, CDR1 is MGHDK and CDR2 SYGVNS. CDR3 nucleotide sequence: TGTGCCAGCATTGGGCCCAGCCGGGCTTTCTTT. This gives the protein CASIGPSRAFF.

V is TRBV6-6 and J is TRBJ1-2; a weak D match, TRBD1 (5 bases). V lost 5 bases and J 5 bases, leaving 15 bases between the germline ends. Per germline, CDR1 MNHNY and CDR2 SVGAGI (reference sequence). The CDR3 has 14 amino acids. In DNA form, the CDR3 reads TGTGCCAGCAGTCTAGACCAAGACAGATATGGCTACACCTTC. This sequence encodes CASSLDQDRYGYTF.

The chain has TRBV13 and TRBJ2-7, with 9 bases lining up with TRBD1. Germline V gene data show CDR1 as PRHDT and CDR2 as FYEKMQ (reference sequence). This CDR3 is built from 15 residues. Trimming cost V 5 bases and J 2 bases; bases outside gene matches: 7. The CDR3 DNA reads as TGTGCCAGCAGCCATCGGACAGGGGTGGCCTACGAGCAGTACTTC. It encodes CASSHRTGVAYEQYF.

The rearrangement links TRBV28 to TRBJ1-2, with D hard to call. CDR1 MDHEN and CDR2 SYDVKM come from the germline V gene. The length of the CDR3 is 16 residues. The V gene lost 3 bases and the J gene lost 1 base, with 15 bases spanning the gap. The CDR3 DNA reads TGTGCCAGCAGTTTTCCCATACGGCCGGGTAACTATGGCTACACCTTC. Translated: CASSFPIRPGNYGYTF.

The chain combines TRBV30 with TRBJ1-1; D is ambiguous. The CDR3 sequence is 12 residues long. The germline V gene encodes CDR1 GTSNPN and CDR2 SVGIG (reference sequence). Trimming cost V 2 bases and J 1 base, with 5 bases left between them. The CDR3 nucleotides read TGTGCCTGGAGTTTCAGGAACACTGAAGCTTTCTTT. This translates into CAWSFRNTEAFF.

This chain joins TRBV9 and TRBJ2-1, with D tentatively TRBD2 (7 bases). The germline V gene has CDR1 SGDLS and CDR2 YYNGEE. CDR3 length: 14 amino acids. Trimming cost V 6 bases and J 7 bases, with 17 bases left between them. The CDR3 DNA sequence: TGTGCCAGCAATGGGGGCGGGGGTTTAAATGAGCAGTTCTTC. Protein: CASNGGGGLNEQFF.

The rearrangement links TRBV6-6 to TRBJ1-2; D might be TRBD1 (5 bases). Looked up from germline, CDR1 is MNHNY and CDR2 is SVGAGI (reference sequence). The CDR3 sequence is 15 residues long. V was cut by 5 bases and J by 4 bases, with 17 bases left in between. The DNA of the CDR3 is TGTGCCAGCAGTCCGCCAGGGAGGCTAACCTATGGCTACACCTTC. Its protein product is CASSPPGRLTYGYTF.

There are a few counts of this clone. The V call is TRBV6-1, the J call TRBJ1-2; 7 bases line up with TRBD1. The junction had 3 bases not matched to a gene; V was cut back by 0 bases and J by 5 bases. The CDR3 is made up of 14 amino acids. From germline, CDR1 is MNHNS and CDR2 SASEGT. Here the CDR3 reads CASSEASTGYGYTF. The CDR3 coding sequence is TGTGCCAGCAGTGAAGCGTCGACAGGGTATGGCTACACCTTC.

CDR3 coding DNA: TGTGCCAGCAGTGTGTCCGAGGCCGATGAAGCTTTCTTT. Protein product: CASSVSEADEAFF. J is TRBJ1-1 and V is TRBV6-4; no reliable D call. V lost 4 bases and J 7 bases, leaving 13 bases between the germline ends. Germline V lookup: CDR1 MRHNA, CDR2 SNTAGT. The CDR3 runs to 13 residues.

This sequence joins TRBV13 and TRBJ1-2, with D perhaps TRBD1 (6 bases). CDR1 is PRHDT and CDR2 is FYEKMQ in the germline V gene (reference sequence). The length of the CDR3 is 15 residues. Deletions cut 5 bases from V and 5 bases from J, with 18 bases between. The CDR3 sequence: CASSPGQLNGYGYTF. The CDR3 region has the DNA TGTGCCAGCAGCCCCGGACAGCTCAATGGGTATGGCTACACCTTC.

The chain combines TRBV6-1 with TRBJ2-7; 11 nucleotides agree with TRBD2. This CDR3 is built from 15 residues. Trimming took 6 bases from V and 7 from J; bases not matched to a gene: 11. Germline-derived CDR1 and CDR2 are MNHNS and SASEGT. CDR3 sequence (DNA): TGTGCCAGCAGGGATCCGGGACTAGCGGTACGGGAGCAGTACTTC. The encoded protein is CASRDPGLAVREQYF.

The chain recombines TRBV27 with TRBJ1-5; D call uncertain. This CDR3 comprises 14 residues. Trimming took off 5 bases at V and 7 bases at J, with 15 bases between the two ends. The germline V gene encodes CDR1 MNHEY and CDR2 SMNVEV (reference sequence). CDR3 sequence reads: CASSPTVCRQPQHF. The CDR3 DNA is TGTGCCAGCAGTCCCACGGTCTGCAGGCAGCCCCAGCATTTT.

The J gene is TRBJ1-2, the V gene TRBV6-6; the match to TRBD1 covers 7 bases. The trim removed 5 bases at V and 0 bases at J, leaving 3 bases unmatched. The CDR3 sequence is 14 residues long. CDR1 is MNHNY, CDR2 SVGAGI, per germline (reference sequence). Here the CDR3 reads CASSLDRPNYGYTF. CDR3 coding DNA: TGTGCCAGCAGTCTGGACAGGCCTAACTATGGCTACACCTTC.

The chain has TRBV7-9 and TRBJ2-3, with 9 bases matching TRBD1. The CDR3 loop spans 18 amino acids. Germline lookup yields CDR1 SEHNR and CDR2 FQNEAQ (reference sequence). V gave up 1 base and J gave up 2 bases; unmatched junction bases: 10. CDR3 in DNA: TGTGCCAGCAGCTTAGTGGCCTACAGGGGGCGCGCCACAGATACGCAGTATTTT. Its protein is CASSLVAYRGRATDTQYF.

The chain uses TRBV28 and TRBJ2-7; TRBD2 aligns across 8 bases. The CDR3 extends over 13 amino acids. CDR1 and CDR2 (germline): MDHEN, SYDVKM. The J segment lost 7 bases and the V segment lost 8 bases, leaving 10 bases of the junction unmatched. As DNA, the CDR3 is TGTGCCAGCCGGACTAGCTACAAGGGGGAGCAGTACTTC. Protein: CASRTSYKGEQYF.

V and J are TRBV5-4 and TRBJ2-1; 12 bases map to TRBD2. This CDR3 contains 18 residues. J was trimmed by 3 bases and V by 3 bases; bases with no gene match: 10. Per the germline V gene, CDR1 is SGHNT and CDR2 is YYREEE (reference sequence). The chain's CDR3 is CASSSELLAGGLYNEQFF. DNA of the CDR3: TGTGCCAGCAGCTCCGAATTACTAGCGGGGGGCCTCTACAATGAGCAGTTCTTC.

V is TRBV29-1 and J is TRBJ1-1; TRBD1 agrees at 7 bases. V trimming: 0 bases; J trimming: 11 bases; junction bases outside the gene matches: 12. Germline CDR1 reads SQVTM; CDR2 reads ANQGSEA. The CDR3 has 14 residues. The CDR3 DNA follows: TGCAGCGTTGAAGATCAGGGACAGTGGAGAGATGCTTTCTTT. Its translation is CSVEDQGQWRDAFF.

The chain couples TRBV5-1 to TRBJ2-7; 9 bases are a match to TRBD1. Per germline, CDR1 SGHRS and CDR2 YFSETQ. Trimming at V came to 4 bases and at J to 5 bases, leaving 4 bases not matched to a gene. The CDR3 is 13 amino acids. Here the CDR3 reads CASSRDRDHEQYF. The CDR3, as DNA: TGCGCCAGCAGCCGGGACAGGGACCACGAGCAGTACTTC.

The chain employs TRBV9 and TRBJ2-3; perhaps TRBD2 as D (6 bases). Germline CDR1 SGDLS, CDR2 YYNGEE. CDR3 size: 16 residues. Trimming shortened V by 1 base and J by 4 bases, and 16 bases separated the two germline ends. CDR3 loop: CASSVRLGEVADTQYF. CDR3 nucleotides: TGTGCCAGCAGCGTAAGACTGGGGGAGGTCGCAGATACGCAGTATTTT.

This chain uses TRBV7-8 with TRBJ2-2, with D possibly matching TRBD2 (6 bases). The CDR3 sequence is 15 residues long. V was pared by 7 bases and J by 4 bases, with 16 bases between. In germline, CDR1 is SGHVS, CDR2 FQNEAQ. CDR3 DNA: TGTGCCAGCACCCATTGGACTATCGGCACCGGGGAGCTGTTTTTT. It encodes CASTHWTIGTGELFF.

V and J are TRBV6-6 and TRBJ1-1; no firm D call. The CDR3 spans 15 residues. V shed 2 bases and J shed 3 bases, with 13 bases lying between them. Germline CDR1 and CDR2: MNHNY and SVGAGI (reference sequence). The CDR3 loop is CASSYPTRKDTEAFF. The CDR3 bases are TGTGCCAGCAGTTACCCCACGCGAAAAGACACTGAAGCTTTCTTT.

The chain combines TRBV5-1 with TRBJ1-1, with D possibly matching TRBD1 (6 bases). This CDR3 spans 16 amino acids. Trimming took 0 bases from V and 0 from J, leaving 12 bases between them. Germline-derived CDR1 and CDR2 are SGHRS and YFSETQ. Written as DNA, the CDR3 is TGCGCCAGCAGCTTGGCCACCCAGGGGCTGAACACTGAAGCTTTCTTT. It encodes CASSLATQGLNTEAFF.

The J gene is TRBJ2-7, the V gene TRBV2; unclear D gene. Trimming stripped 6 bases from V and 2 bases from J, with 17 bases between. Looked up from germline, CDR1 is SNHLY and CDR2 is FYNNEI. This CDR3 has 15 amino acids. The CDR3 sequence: CASRPETENAYEQYF. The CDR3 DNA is TGTGCCAGCAGACCAGAAACAGAAAATGCCTACGAGCAGTACTTC.

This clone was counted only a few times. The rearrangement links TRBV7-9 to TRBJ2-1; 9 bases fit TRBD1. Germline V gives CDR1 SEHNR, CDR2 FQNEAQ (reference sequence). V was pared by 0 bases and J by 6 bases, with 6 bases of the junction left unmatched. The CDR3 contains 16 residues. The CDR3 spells CASSLAAGTGSNEQFF. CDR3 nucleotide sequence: TGTGCCAGCAGCTTAGCGGCCGGGACAGGGTCCAATGAGCAGTTCTTC.

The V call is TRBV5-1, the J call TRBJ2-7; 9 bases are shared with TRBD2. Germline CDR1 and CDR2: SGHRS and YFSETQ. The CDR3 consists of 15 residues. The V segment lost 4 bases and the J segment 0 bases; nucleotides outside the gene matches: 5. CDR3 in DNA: TGCGCCAGCAGCGCGGGAGGGGCTTTCTCCTACGAGCAGTACTTC. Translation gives CASSAGGAFSYEQYF.

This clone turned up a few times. CDR3 bases: TGTGCCAGCAGGATCTCGGATTCACCCCTCCACTTT. Amino acids: CASRISDSPLHF. This chain joins TRBV6-1 and TRBJ1-6, with unresolved D. Trimming pared 6 bases from V and 8 bases from J, leaving 8 bases between. CDR1 and CDR2 (germline): MNHNS, SASEGT. The CDR3 length is 12 residues.

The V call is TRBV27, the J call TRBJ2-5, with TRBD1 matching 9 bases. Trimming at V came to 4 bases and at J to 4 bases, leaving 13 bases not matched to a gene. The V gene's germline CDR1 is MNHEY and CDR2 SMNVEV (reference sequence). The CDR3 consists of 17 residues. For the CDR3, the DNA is TGTGCCAGCAGTTCTTACCCGGGACAGGGAATTGGAGAGACCCAGTACTTC. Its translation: CASSSYPGQGIGETQYF.